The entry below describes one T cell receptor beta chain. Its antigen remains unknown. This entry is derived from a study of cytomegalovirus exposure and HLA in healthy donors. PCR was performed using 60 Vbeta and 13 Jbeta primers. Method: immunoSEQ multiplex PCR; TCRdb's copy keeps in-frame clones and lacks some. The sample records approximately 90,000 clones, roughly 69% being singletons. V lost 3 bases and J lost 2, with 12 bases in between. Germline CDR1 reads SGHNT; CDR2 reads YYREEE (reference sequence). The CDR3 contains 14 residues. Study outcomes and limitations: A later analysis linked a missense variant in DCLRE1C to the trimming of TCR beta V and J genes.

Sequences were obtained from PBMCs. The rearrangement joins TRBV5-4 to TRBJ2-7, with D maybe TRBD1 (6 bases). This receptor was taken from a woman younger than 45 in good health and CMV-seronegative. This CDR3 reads CASSSGQRAYEQYF. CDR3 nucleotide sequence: TGTGCCAGCAGCTCTGGACAGCGCGCCTACGAGCAGTACTTC.